The T cell receptor beta chain described here comes from a study of blood T cell repertoires in COVID-19. In the study's own analysis: Amplification with reference gene primers provided the estimates of nucleated cell counts. The repertoire was sequenced with immunoSEQ multiplex PCR; TCRdb's copy has only in-frame clones and lacks some. The DNA gave D and trimming, while V, J and clone size come from that table. This table holds about 180,000 clones, 70% to 80% found once. The CDR3 is made up of 13 amino acids. V lost 5 bases and J lost 3, with 11 bases in between. The V gene's germline CDR1 is WSHSY and CDR2 SAAADI.

The V and J genes are TRBV10-2 and TRBJ2-7, with a possible D match to TRBD1 (6 bases). Material: PBMCs or T cells enriched from blood (not recorded which). This TCR derives from a woman aged 50 to 60 who had recovered from COVID-19. Written as DNA, the CDR3 is TGCGCCAGCAGTCGGGACACTAACTACGAGCAGTACTTC. Residues: CASSRDTNYEQYF.